These T cell receptor beta chains were read from a single sample in a study of early T cells in non-severe SARS-CoV-2 infection. Each CDR3 protein is one row after TCRdb ran MiXCR on the 5' RACE reads. The sample has around 61,000 distinct CDR3 sequences, over 9.5% seen once; the top ten hold about 3%. Sequenced: whole blood. Receptors were obtained from an adult who was a healthcare worker with PCR-confirmed SARS-CoV-2 infection or an uninfected control (not recorded which). Each CDR3 is given with its conserved first and last residue. D genes are given only for firm matches. Size is omitted from some rows. Given values are once, few, many or a class for expanded clones.

size	V	J	D	DNA	CDR3
few	TRBV28	TRBJ1-4	-	TGTGCCAGCAGCTCAAGGTTGACCCAGGAAAAACTGTTTTTT	CASSSRLTQEKLFF
many	TRBV12-3/TRBV12-4	TRBJ1-2	TRBD1	TGTGCCAGCAGTCTGGGGACAGGGCCCTCCTATGGCTACACCTTC	CASSLGTGPSYGYTF
many	TRBV2	TRBJ1-1	-	TGTGCCAGCAATGGCAGGGGCGTACTTGCAAATGAAGCTTTCTTT	CASNGRGVLANEAFF
many	TRBV11-2	TRBJ1-1	-	TGTGCCAGCAGCTTAGATCGGCGCCCGGGATCGGTAGCTTTCTTT	CASSLDRRPGSVAFF
-	TRBV18	TRBJ2-3	-	TGTGCCAGCTCCTCGACTACATCACCCCCCGATACGCAGTATTTT	CASSSTTSPPDTQYF
many	TRBV5-4	TRBJ2-4	-	TGTGCCAGCAGCTTGCTGGGGGGACCCCAGAACATTCAGTACTTC	CASSLLGGPQNIQYF
many	TRBV5-6	TRBJ2-1	-	TGTGCCAGCAGCTTGGGACAGCCCTACAATGAGCAGTTCTTC	CASSLGQPYNEQFF
-	TRBV3-1	TRBJ1-1	-	TGTGCCAGCAGCCAAGTAAATGCGAACACTGAAGCTTTCTTT	CASSQVNANTEAFF
few	TRBV29-1	TRBJ2-1	-	TGCAGCGTTCTGGAGGGAGCCGATGAGCAGTTCTTC	CSVLEGADEQFF
-	TRBV6-5	TRBJ2-4	-	TGTGCCAGCAGTAGCTCCAGCAAAAACATTCAGTACTTC	CASSSSSKNIQYF
-	TRBV28	TRBJ2-4	-	TGTGCCAGCAGTTACATTTTAGCCAAAAACATTCAGTACTTC	CASSYILAKNIQYF
many	TRBV5-1	TRBJ2-7	-	TGCGCCAGCAGCTTGTCCGGGAAGAGCTCCTACGAGCAGTACTTC	CASSLSGKSSYEQYF
many	TRBV7-2	TRBJ2-1	-	TGTGCCAGCAGCTTAGAGGGACGGGGGCAGTTCTTC	CASSLEGRGQFF
many	TRBV5-1	TRBJ2-7	-	TGCGCCAGCAGCTTGTTAGTCGGGAACTACGAGCAGTACTTC	CASSLLVGNYEQYF
many	TRBV14	TRBJ2-3	TRBD2	TGTGCCAGCAGCCAACAGGGAGGGTTGGTGGATACGCAGTATTTT	CASSQQGGLVDTQYF
many	TRBV4-1	TRBJ1-4	-	TGCGCCAGCAGCCAAGGAGTCTTTAATGAAAAACTGTTTTTT	CASSQGVFNEKLFF
-	TRBV2	TRBJ2-5	-	TGTGCCAGCATAGGACAGCAAGCCACACAAGAGACCCAGTACTTC	CASIGQQATQETQYF
few	TRBV6-5	TRBJ1-2	-	TGTGCCAGCAGTTACCTAGGTCAAAACTATGGCTACACCTTC	CASSYLGQNYGYTF
many	TRBV14	TRBJ2-5	-	TGTGCCAGCAGCCAAGGCCAGGGGCGTATCTTTGGGGAGACCCAGTACTTC	CASSQGQGRIFGETQYF